This T cell receptor beta chain was observed in a study of cytomegalovirus exposure and HLA in healthy donors. For the study at large: When 350 to 500 donors were genotyped, roughly 80% of them were found to fall in the Caucasian-associated ancestry cluster.

As regards this clone: The antigen remains unidentified.

Study findings and constraints: In an earlier analysis, about 87% or about 30%: the productive usage of most TCR beta V segments. The majority of TCR sequences were rare, yet some public TCRs appeared in many donors.

The CDR3 has 14 amino acids. Trimming removed 0 bases from V and 10 bases from J; junction bases left unmatched: 4. Germline-derived CDR1 and CDR2 are SGHTA and FQGTGA. The PCR used 60 Vbeta and 13 Jbeta primers. The data were produced by immunoSEQ multiplex PCR, yet TCRdb's version contains in-frame clones alone and is incomplete. The sample carries tens of thousands of clones, 79% recorded once. The sequenced material came from PBMCs. V usage is TRBV7-3 and J usage is TRBJ2-1; 9 bases line up with TRBD1. The source is a woman aged 40 to 50 in good health and CMV-seropositive. This chain's CDR3 is CASSLTGQGGEQFF. CDR3 DNA sequence: TGTGCCAGCAGCTTAACGGGACAGGGCGGGGAGCAGTTCTTC.